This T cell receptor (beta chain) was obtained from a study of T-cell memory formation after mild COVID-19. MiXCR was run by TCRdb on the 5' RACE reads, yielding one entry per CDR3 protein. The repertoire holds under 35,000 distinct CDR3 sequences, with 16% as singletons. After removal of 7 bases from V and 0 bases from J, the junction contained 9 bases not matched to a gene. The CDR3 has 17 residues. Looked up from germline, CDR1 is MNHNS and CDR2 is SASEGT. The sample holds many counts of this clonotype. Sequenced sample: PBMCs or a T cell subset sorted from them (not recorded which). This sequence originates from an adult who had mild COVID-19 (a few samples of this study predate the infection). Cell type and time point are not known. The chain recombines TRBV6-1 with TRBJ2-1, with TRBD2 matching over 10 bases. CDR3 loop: CASIPGLASGSYNEQFF. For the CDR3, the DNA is TGTGCCAGCATTCCGGGACTAGCGTCCGGCTCCTACAATGAGCAGTTCTTC.